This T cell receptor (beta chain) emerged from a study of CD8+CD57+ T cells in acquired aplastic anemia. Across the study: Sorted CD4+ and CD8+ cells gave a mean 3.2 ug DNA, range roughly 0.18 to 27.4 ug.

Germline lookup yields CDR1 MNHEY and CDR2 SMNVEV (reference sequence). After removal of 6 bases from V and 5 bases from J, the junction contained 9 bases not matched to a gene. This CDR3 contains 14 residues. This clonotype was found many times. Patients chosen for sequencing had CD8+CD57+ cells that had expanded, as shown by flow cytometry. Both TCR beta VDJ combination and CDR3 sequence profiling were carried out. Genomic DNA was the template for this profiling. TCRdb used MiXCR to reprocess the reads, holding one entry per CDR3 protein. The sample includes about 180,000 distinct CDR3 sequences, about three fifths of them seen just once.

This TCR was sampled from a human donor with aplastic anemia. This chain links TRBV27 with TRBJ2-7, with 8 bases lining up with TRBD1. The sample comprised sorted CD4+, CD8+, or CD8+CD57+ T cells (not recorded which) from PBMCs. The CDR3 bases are TGTGCCAGCAGCTCCCGGGACAGGTTCCACGAGCAGTACTTC. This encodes CASSSRDRFHEQYF.